A single TCR beta chain is shown here with its context. TCRdb reanalysed the 5' RACE reads using MiXCR and keeps one entry per CDR3 protein. The table shows about 500,000 distinct CDR3 sequences, with roughly a sixth occurring only once. This record comes from a study of T cells after yellow fever vaccination. The CDR3 contains 18 residues. V was clipped by 3 bases and J by 0 bases, with 15 bases between them. CDR1 is MNHEY, CDR2 SMNVEV, per germline (reference sequence). Sequenced material: PBMCs, taken 5 to 6 days after the first yellow fever vaccination. The sequence came from a man aged 18 to 29 who received the YFV17D yellow fever vaccine. V usage is TRBV27 and J usage is TRBJ1-6; weak D call: TRBD1 (5 bases). The CDR3 region is CASSLGVPGSSYNSPLHF. In nucleotides, the CDR3 is TGTGCCAGCAGTTTGGGGGTCCCCGGGAGCTCCTATAATTCACCCCTCCACTTT.